This TCR beta chain was documented in a study of blood T cells in healthy people across ages. Regarding this clonotype: A read error may produce the germline difference seen at one junction end.

A second PCR of roughly 7 to 11 cycles used a sample-barcoded 5' primer and a J-beta primer mix. In TCRdb, the 5' RACE reads were re-called with MiXCR into one record per CDR3 protein. Among about 970,000 distinct CDR3 sequences listed, roughly 51% were seen once. The CDR3 length is 15 residues. CDR1 and CDR2 (germline): MGHDK, SYGVNS. The sequenced sample consisted of blood. The V call is TRBV25-1, the J call TRBJ2-1; weak D call: TRBD2 (6 bases). This clonotype was sampled from a woman between 55 and 75 years old in good health. DNA of the CDR3: TGTGTCAGCAGTGAAGGTGGGAGGCTGTACAATGAGCAGTTCTTC. It encodes CVSSEGGRLYNEQFF.